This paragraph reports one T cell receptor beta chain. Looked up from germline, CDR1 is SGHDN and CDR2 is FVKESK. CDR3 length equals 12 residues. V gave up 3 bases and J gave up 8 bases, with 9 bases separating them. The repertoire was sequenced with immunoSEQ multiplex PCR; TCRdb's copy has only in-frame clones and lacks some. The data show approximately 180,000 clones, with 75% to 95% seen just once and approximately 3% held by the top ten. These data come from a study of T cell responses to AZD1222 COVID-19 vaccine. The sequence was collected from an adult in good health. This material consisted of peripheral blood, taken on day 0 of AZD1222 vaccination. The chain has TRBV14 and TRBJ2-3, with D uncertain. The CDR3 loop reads CASSQGYGTQYF. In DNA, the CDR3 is TGTGCCAGCAGCCAGGGCTACGGTACGCAGTATTTT. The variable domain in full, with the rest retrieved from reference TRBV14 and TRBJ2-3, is EAGVTQFPSHSVIEKGQTVTLRCDPISGHDNLYWYRRVMGKEIKFLLHFVKESKQDESGMPNNRFLAERTGGTYSTLKVQPAELEDSGVYFCASSQGYGTQYFGPGTRLTVL.